A selection of T cell receptor beta chains follows, all from one sample in a study of T cells after yellow fever vaccination. TCRdb re-called the 5' RACE reads through MiXCR, storing one row per CDR3 protein. The data show tens of thousands of distinct CDR3 sequences, 6.5% to 9% seen once. The sample in question was CD8+ T cells sorted from PBMCs, obtained 15 days after the yellow fever booster vaccination. The receptors originated from a man aged 30 to 45 who received the YFV17D yellow fever vaccine. CDR3s leave out the opening cysteine and the closing phenylalanine or tryptophan. The D gene is left open where the match is weak.

CDR3 protein | D gene | J gene | V gene
ASSLIVRGSREQY | TRBD2 | TRBJ2-7 | TRBV7-2
ASSYLVRPLAGIYNEQF | TRBD2 | TRBJ2-1 | TRBV6-5
ASSYSMGKGANQPQH | TRBD1 | TRBJ1-5 | TRBV6-2/TRBV6-3
ASSLAAGFYEQY | . | TRBJ2-7 | TRBV7-8
SVEGQGMVGELF | TRBD1 | TRBJ2-2 | TRBV29-1
ASSTYQDSGELF | . | TRBJ2-2 | TRBV28
ASRGTNTGELF | . | TRBJ2-2 | TRBV12-3/TRBV12-4
SARDLAVNTGELF | TRBD2 | TRBJ2-2 | TRBV20-1
AGCSCGPLKETQY | . | TRBJ2-5 | TRBV19
ASSARTELSNEQF | . | TRBJ2-1 | TRBV9
AFSAGDQLKGINEQY | TRBD2 | TRBJ2-7 | TRBV2
ASTLGANEQF | . | TRBJ2-1 | TRBV12-3/TRBV12-4
ASSSGTSVYEQY | . | TRBJ2-7 | TRBV2
SARGIDTYEQY | . | TRBJ2-7 | TRBV20-1
AITGLAGPNTGELF | TRBD2 | TRBJ2-2 | TRBV6-1
SARDRTSGRLYEQY | TRBD2 | TRBJ2-7 | TRBV20-1
ASSFFAATNEKLF | . | TRBJ1-4 | TRBV5-5
ASSLAAQVMNTEAF | . | TRBJ1-1 | TRBV5-1
ATSVGGGKYNEQF | TRBD2 | TRBJ2-1 | TRBV15
ASSFPRASTDTQY | . | TRBJ2-3 | TRBV7-6
ASSTEGAGTWEQY | TRBD2 | TRBJ2-7 | TRBV4-2
ASSYDGSSYEQY | . | TRBJ2-7 | TRBV6-2/TRBV6-3
ASSPGLAGINEQF | TRBD2 | TRBJ2-1 | TRBV4-1
ASSLVASGRLFHEQY | TRBD2 | TRBJ2-7 | TRBV7-9
SVTLELAGGSQF | TRBD2 | TRBJ2-1 | TRBV29-1
ASSFNRAYEQY | . | TRBJ2-7 | TRBV27
ASSQGPGVGYEQY | . | TRBJ2-7 | TRBV3-1
ATLADSSYEQY | . | TRBJ2-7 | TRBV6-6
ASSHPIPPREGTINEQF | TRBD2 | TRBJ2-1 | TRBV4-1
ASSLAGQEALYGYT | TRBD1 | TRBJ1-2 | TRBV5-1
ASSQDHHGQGEDTQY | . | TRBJ2-3 | TRBV4-2
ASSLSGSYNEQF | . | TRBJ2-1 | TRBV19
ATSDFNQEHDEQF | . | TRBJ2-1 | TRBV24-1
ASGWDLTDTQY | . | TRBJ2-3 | TRBV6-6